A selection of T cell receptor beta chains follows, all from one sample in a study of shared clonotypes between healthy human individuals. TCRdb's copy holds only in-frame clones and misses some; the assay was immunoSEQ multiplex PCR. The table lists approximately 740,000 clones, roughly 92% of them singletons. Sequencing was done on a sample of naive CD8+ T cells sorted from blood. The receptors derive from a man aged 30-40 years in good health. Each CDR3 is given with its conserved first and last residue. Clone size is not always given. Where it is, it says once, few, many or a class for expanded clones.

cdr3_aa: CASSFRGRGTDTQYF
clone_size: once
j_call: TRBJ2-3
cdr3_length: 15
v_call: TRBV27

cdr3_aa: CASSFGRLWEQYF
clone_size: NA
j_call: TRBJ2-7
cdr3_length: 13
v_call: TRBV5-6

cdr3_aa: CASKPPLGRENTGELFF
clone_size: NA
j_call: TRBJ2-2
cdr3_length: 17
v_call: TRBV7-2

cdr3_aa: CASPYLGLAGGRVETQYF
clone_size: NA
j_call: TRBJ2-5
cdr3_length: 18
v_call: TRBV5-6

cdr3_aa: CASSGIREDTQYF
clone_size: NA
j_call: TRBJ2-3
cdr3_length: 13
v_call: TRBV25-1

cdr3_aa: CGTFRGMNTEAFF
clone_size: NA
j_call: TRBJ1-1
cdr3_length: 13
v_call: TRBV2

cdr3_aa: CASQTGSSTDTQYF
clone_size: NA
j_call: TRBJ2-3
cdr3_length: 14
v_call: TRBV7-9

cdr3_aa: CSVRVGGNTEAFF
clone_size: NA
j_call: TRBJ1-1
cdr3_length: 13
v_call: TRBV29-1

cdr3_aa: CASSLGHRGLVNYEQYF
clone_size: NA
j_call: TRBJ2-7
cdr3_length: 17
v_call: TRBV11-2

cdr3_aa: CASSQVPEGPSGF
clone_size: NA
j_call: TRBJ1-4
cdr3_length: 13
v_call: TRBV4-1

cdr3_aa: CASSQGSSRTGAQYF
clone_size: NA
j_call: TRBJ2-3
cdr3_length: 15
v_call: TRBV4-1

cdr3_aa: CASSPEREARDEQFF
clone_size: NA
j_call: TRBJ2-1
cdr3_length: 15
v_call: TRBV6-5

cdr3_aa: CASSDRTGANVLTF
clone_size: NA
j_call: TRBJ2-6
cdr3_length: 14
v_call: TRBV5-6

cdr3_aa: CASSKGLAGADEQFF
clone_size: NA
j_call: TRBJ2-1
cdr3_length: 15
v_call: TRBV5-1

cdr3_aa: CASSSAGQTYEQYF
clone_size: NA
j_call: TRBJ2-7
cdr3_length: 14
v_call: TRBV27

cdr3_aa: CASSLSGSNEQFF
clone_size: NA
j_call: TRBJ2-1
cdr3_length: 13
v_call: TRBV7-6

cdr3_aa: CASSSPTGIEGQETQYF
clone_size: NA
j_call: TRBJ2-5
cdr3_length: 17
v_call: TRBV5-1